These T cell receptor beta chains were read from a single sample in a study of blood T cells in healthy people across ages. TCRdb itself ran the 5' RACE reads through MiXCR, one entry per CDR3 protein. The sample gives 700,000 to 1,000,000 distinct CDR3 sequences, 40% to 50% of which show up once; roughly a fifth is in the top ten. Input material: blood. All receptors come from a man between 60 and 75 years old in good health. The CDR3 runs from the conserved cysteine through the conserved F or W. D genes are given only for firm matches. Size is omitted from some rows. Given values are once, few, many or a class for expanded clones.

clone_size: .
cdr3_length: 12
v_call: TRBV10-3
d_call: .
j_call: TRBJ2-7
cdr3_aa: CAISDRTYEQYF

clone_size: few
cdr3_length: 14
v_call: TRBV12-3/TRBV12-4
d_call: TRBD1
j_call: TRBJ2-7
cdr3_aa: CASSRAGGRHEQYF

clone_size: .
cdr3_length: 14
v_call: TRBV18
d_call: .
j_call: TRBJ2-5
cdr3_aa: CASSPTGYQETQYF

clone_size: .
cdr3_length: 16
v_call: TRBV18
d_call: TRBD1
j_call: TRBJ1-6
cdr3_aa: CASSPRTGSSNSPLHF

clone_size: few
cdr3_length: 15
v_call: TRBV12-3/TRBV12-4
d_call: .
j_call: TRBJ1-5
cdr3_aa: CASGTTRTPNQPQHF

clone_size: many
cdr3_length: 14
v_call: TRBV20-1
d_call: .
j_call: TRBJ2-3
cdr3_aa: CSARVPRSTDTQYF

clone_size: .
cdr3_length: 15
v_call: TRBV11-2
d_call: TRBD1
j_call: TRBJ2-7
cdr3_aa: CASSGRTGIAYEQYF

clone_size: few
cdr3_length: 15
v_call: TRBV6-5
d_call: .
j_call: TRBJ1-5
cdr3_aa: CASREWGGINQPQHF

clone_size: .
cdr3_length: 19
v_call: TRBV7-9
d_call: TRBD2
j_call: TRBJ2-6
cdr3_aa: CASSLRPSGGFSGANVLTF

clone_size: .
cdr3_length: 15
v_call: TRBV24-1
d_call: .
j_call: .
cdr3_aa: CATSDLNRTKETQYF

clone_size: few
cdr3_length: 14
v_call: TRBV7-9
d_call: .
j_call: TRBJ1-4
cdr3_aa: CASSEMRAWEKLFF

clone_size: .
cdr3_length: 12
v_call: TRBV6-7
d_call: .
j_call: TRBJ2-4
cdr3_aa: CASRGRAHIQYF

clone_size: few
cdr3_length: 18
v_call: TRBV4-1
d_call: TRBD1
j_call: TRBJ1-6
cdr3_aa: CASSQRERSTGVNSPLHF

clone_size: few
cdr3_length: 14
v_call: TRBV18
d_call: .
j_call: TRBJ2-5
cdr3_aa: CASSPFGQEETQYF

clone_size: .
cdr3_length: 16
v_call: TRBV7-2
d_call: TRBD2
j_call: TRBJ2-4
cdr3_aa: CASSLGLAGGEVIQYF

clone_size: .
cdr3_length: 12
v_call: TRBV19
d_call: .
j_call: TRBJ1-2
cdr3_aa: CASSTQGSGYTF

clone_size: few
cdr3_length: 17
v_call: TRBV20-1
d_call: .
j_call: TRBJ1-4
cdr3_aa: CSAYEFSGVRPNEKLFF

clone_size: few
cdr3_length: 13
v_call: TRBV29-1
d_call: .
j_call: TRBJ1-2
cdr3_aa: CSVDPQGGYGYTF

clone_size: few
cdr3_length: 13
v_call: TRBV30
d_call: TRBD2
j_call: TRBJ2-1
cdr3_aa: CALGGTGGNEQFF

clone_size: few
cdr3_length: 13
v_call: TRBV4-1
d_call: TRBD2
j_call: TRBJ2-1
cdr3_aa: CASSGTRFDEQFF

clone_size: many
cdr3_length: 14
v_call: TRBV29-1
d_call: TRBD1
j_call: TRBJ2-4
cdr3_aa: CSVTGGLAKNIQYF

clone_size: few
cdr3_length: 13
v_call: TRBV18
d_call: .
j_call: TRBJ2-5
cdr3_aa: CASSPAGSETQYF

clone_size: .
cdr3_length: 16
v_call: TRBV20-1
d_call: TRBD2
j_call: TRBJ2-1
cdr3_aa: CSARASGLAGTNEQFF

clone_size: many
cdr3_length: 13
v_call: TRBV20-1
d_call: .
j_call: TRBJ2-3
cdr3_aa: CSATGTSTDTQYF

clone_size: .
cdr3_length: 14
v_call: TRBV5-5
d_call: TRBD1
j_call: TRBJ2-3
cdr3_aa: CASSPGTVGDTQYF

clone_size: once
cdr3_length: 15
v_call: TRBV3-1
d_call: .
j_call: TRBJ2-6
cdr3_aa: CASSKGQGWANVLTF

clone_size: few
cdr3_length: 15
v_call: TRBV7-9
d_call: TRBD1
j_call: TRBJ2-5
cdr3_aa: CASSSLGQVQETQYF

clone_size: once
cdr3_length: 15
v_call: TRBV15
d_call: TRBD2
j_call: TRBJ2-7
cdr3_aa: CATSREGIAGEEQYF

clone_size: few
cdr3_length: 15
v_call: TRBV6-5
d_call: .
j_call: TRBJ2-1
cdr3_aa: CASSYSGFSYNEQFF

clone_size: .
cdr3_length: 11
v_call: TRBV28
d_call: .
j_call: TRBJ1-2
cdr3_aa: CASRRGEGYTF